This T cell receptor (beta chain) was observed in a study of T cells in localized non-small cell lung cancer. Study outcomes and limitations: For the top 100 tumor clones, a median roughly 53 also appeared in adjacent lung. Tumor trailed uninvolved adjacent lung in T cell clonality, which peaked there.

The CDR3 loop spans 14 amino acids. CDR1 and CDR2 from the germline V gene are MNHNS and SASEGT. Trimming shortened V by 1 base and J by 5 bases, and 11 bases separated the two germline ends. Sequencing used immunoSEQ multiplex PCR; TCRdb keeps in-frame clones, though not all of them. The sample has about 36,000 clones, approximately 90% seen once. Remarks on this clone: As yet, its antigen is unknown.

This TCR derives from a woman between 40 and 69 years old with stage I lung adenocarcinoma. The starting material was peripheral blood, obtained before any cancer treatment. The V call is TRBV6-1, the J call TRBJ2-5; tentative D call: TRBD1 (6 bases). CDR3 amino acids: CASSEGPTGETQYF. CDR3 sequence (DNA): TGTGCCAGCAGTGAAGGCCCAACAGGGGAGACCCAGTACTTC.